Below are 12 T cell receptor beta chains sequenced from a single sample in a study of Ad26.COV2.S vaccination and SARS-CoV-2 variants. The table came from immunoSEQ multiplex PCR; TCRdb's copy has only in-frame clones and leaves some out. The sample shows fewer than 600,000 clones, nearly 90% of them seen only once. This sample's treatment: around 19 received Ad26.COV2.S at low or high dose, single or two shots; roughly five received placebo; per-sample allocation not given. After the first vaccine or placebo injection, samples were drawn on day 63. The sequences come from peripheral blood, collected in a trial of Ad26.COV2.S vaccine versus placebo. Every receptor here comes from a person aged 18-60 years who received the Ad26.COV2.S COVID-19 vaccine or a placebo.

CDR3 DNA sequence: TGTGCCAGCAGTTTGTATCGATCAGAGACCCAGTACTTC. This translates into CASSLYRSETQYF. The J gene is TRBJ2-5, the V gene TRBV28; no firm D call. Deletions cut 3 bases from V and 4 bases from J, with 9 bases between. CDR1 and CDR2 from the germline V gene are MDHEN and SYDVKM. This CDR3 comprises 13 residues. Together with reference TRBV28 and TRBJ2-5, the CDR3 gives the full variable domain: DVKVTQSSRYLVKRTGEKVFLECVQDMDHENMFWYRQDPGLGLRLIYFSYDVKMKEKGDIPEGYSVSREKKERFSLILESASTNQTSMYLCASSLYRSETQYFGPGTRLLVL.

This chain links TRBV27 with TRBJ1-1, with D maybe TRBD1 (6 bases). The CDR3 runs 15 residues. The ends were cut back, 6 bases at V and 4 bases at J, with 18 bases in the middle. Germline V gene sequence: CDR1 MNHEY, CDR2 SMNVEV (reference sequence). CDR3 coding DNA: TGTGCCAGCAGCCTACCGGGACACCACCTCACTGAAGCTTTCTTT. Protein product: CASSLPGHHLTEAFF.

Notes on this clone: Additional DNA sequences in this sample encode the identical CDR3. The chain carries TRBV19 and TRBJ2-3; D is ambiguous. V lost 5 bases and J lost 1, with 10 bases in between. Germline V CDR1 and CDR2: LNHDA, SQIVND (reference sequence). The CDR3 is made up of 14 amino acids. CDR3 nucleotide sequence: TGTGCCAGTAGTTCCGGCCCAGGCACAGATACGCAGTATTTT. Protein: CASSSGPGTDTQYF.

The chain carries TRBV9 and TRBJ2-3, with D perhaps matching TRBD2 (6 bases). The ends were cut back, 3 bases at V and 5 bases at J, with 10 bases in the middle. The CDR3 spans 13 residues. Looked up from germline, CDR1 is SGDLS and CDR2 is YYNGEE. CDR3 amino acids: CASSGGDQDTQYF. The CDR3 DNA reads as TGTGCCAGCAGCGGGGGGGATCAAGATACGCAGTATTTT.

With respect to this clone: Other DNA sequences in the sample encode the same CDR3. V is TRBV18 and J is TRBJ2-5; D is ambiguous. The CDR3 consists of 11 residues. The ends were cut back, 6 bases at V and 1 base at J, with 3 bases in the middle. The V gene's germline CDR1 is KGHSH and CDR2 LQKENI. The CDR3 DNA follows: TGTGCCAGCTCCCTCCAAGAGACCCAGTACTTC. Translated: CASSLQETQYF.

The V call is TRBV27, the J call TRBJ1-2; tentatively, D is TRBD1 (5 bases). The ends were cut back, 4 bases at V and 3 bases at J, with 18 bases in the middle. Germline loops: CDR1 MNHEY, CDR2 SMNVEV (reference sequence). CDR3 length: 16 residues. The CDR3 DNA reads as TGTGCCAGCAGTTCCCAGGGTTTTAGCACTTACTATGGCTACACCTTC. Translated, it gives CASSSQGFSTYYGYTF.

This clone is a singleton in its sample. This chain connects TRBV6-5 to TRBJ1-2, with 7 positions matching TRBD1. The V gene's germline CDR1 is MNHEY and CDR2 SVGAGI. This CDR3 comprises 13 residues. V shed 2 bases, J shed 5 bases, and the junction held 2 bases outside the gene matches. This CDR3 is CASSYRQGYGYTF. Written as DNA, the CDR3 is TGTGCCAGCAGTTACAGACAGGGTTATGGCTACACCTTC.

The chain couples TRBV7-8 to TRBJ2-4; D could derive from TRBD1 or TRBD2 (5 bases each). Trimming cost V 1 base and J 4 bases, with 14 bases left between them. The CDR3 spans 16 residues. Germline CDR1 and CDR2: SGHVS and FQNEAQ. The CDR3 sequence: CASSLGREGTKNIQYF. The CDR3 region has the DNA TGTGCCAGCAGCTTAGGCAGGGAAGGGACGAAAAACATTCAGTACTTC.

The chain uses TRBV7-2 and TRBJ1-5; the D gene is possibly TRBD1 (6 bases). CDR3 length: 15 residues. V lost 3 bases, J lost 7 bases, and 16 bases lay in between. The V gene's germline CDR1 is SGHTA and CDR2 FQGNSA. The CDR3 sequence is CASSFSGWGAQPQHF. The CDR3 coding sequence is TGTGCCAGCAGCTTTAGCGGATGGGGGGCGCAGCCCCAGCATTTT.

This chain joins TRBV5-8 and TRBJ2-3, with D perhaps matching TRBD2 (6 bases). The ends were cut back, 4 bases at V and 7 bases at J, with 10 bases in the middle. CDR3 length: 12 amino acids. Germline loops: CDR1 SGHTS, CDR2 YDEGEE. The CDR3 loop reads CASSRETHTQYF. The CDR3 region has the DNA TGTGCCAGCAGCCGGGAGACACATACGCAGTATTTT.

The chain joins TRBV6-5 to TRBJ2-7; D is uncertain. Between the trimmed V and J ends, which lost 6 bases and 6 bases, there was a span of 12 bases. In germline, CDR1 is MNHEY, CDR2 SVGAGI. This CDR3 region has 12 residues. The CDR3 is CASSPAPGEQYF. CDR3 nucleotides: TGTGCCAGCAGCCCGGCTCCTGGCGAGCAGTACTTC.

The chain couples TRBV18 to TRBJ1-2, with 9 bases fitting TRBD1. The CDR3 covers 13 residues. After removal of 3 bases from V and 6 bases from J, the junction contained 2 bases not matched to a gene. Germline-derived CDR1 and CDR2 are KGHSH and LQKENI. This CDR3 reads CASSPDRGDGYTF. The CDR3 nucleotides are TGTGCCAGCTCACCCGACAGGGGGGATGGCTACACCTTC.